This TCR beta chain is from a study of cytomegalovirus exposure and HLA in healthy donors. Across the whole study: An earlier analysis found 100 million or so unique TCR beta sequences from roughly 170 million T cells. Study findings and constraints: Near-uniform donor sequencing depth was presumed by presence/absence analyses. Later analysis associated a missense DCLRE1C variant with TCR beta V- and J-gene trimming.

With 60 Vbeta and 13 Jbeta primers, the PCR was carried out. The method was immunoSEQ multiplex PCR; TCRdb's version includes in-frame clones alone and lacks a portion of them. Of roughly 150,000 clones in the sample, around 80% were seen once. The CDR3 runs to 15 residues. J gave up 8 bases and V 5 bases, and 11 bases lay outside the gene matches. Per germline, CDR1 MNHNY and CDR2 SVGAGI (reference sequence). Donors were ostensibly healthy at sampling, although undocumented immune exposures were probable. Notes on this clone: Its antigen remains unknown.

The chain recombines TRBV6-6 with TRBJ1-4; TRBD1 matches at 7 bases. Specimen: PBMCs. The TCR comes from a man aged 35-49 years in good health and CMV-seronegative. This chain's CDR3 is CASSKKGAGGEKLFF. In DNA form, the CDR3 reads TGTGCCAGCAGTAAGAAGGGGGCTGGAGGGGAAAAACTGTTTTTT.